Sequencing of this TCR beta chain was carried out in a study of cytomegalovirus exposure and HLA in healthy donors. Study conclusions and caveats: In a later analysis, CMV-associated beta chains were mostly HLA-associated, it appeared. Relative to equally common others, HLA-associated TCR beta chains showed greater clonal expansion in a later analysis.

Primers included in the PCR were 60 Vbeta and 13 Jbeta primers. The protocol was immunoSEQ multiplex PCR, while the TCRdb copy is restricted to in-frame clones and leaves out a portion. The sample contains about 160,000 clones, roughly 79% of which appear only once. The donors (healthy individuals) were bone marrow donors. With 1 base removed from V and 8 bases from J, the gap between germline ends came to 6 bases. The length of the CDR3 is 13 residues. Germline CDR1 is SGHVS and CDR2 is FQNEAQ. Concerning this clone: Its antigen is as yet unknown.

This clonotype was sampled from a woman between 50 and 59 years old in good health and CMV-seropositive. Material for sequencing was PBMCs. The rearrangement joins TRBV7-8 to TRBJ1-6; D might be TRBD1 (5 bases). CDR3 DNA: TGTGCCAGCAGCTTAGGGGGGGATTCACCCCTCCACTTT. This translates into CASSLGGDSPLHF.